This TCR beta chain appears in the sequencing data of a study of control samples from healthy donors and cancer patients. The table came from immunoSEQ multiplex PCR; TCRdb's copy has only in-frame clones and leaves some out. The repertoire consists of 120,000 or so clones, with about 95% occurring once and the leading ten covering about 3.5%. The CDR3 length is 14 residues. Trimming removed 5 bases from V and 6 bases from J; junction bases left unmatched: 8. Germline V gene lookup returns CDR1 MNHEY and CDR2 SVGEGT. This TCR was recovered from a man in his thirties or forties in good health. Sequencing input: blood. The chain links TRBV6-2 or TRBV6-3 to TRBJ2-7; 9 nucleotides agree with TRBD1. Written as DNA, the CDR3 is TGTGCCAGCAGTCGGACAGGGGAAACCGGCGAGCAGTACTTC. Protein product: CASSRTGETGEQYF.